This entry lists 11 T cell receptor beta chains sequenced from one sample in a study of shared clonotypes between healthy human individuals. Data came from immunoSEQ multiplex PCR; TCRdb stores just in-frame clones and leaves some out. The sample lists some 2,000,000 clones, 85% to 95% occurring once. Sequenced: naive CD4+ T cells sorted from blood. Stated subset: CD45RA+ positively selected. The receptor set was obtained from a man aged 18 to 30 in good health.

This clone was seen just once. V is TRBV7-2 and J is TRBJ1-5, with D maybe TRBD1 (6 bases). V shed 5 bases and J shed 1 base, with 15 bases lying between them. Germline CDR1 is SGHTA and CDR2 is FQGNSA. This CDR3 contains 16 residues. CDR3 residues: CASSPQRDRSNQPQHF. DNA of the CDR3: TGTGCCAGCAGCCCCCAACGAGACAGGAGCAATCAGCCCCAGCATTTT. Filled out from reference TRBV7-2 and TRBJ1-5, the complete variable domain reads GAGVSQSPSNKVTEKGKDVELRCDPISGHTALYWYRQSLGQGLEFLIYFQGNSAPDKSGLPSDRFSAERTGGSVSTLTIQRTQQEDSAVYLCASSPQRDRSNQPQHFGDGTRLSIL.

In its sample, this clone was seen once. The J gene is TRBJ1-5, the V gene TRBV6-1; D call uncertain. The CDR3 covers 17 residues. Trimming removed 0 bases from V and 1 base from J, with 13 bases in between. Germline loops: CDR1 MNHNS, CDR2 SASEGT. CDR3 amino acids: CASSEALTGRSNQPQHF. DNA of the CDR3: TGTGCCAGCAGTGAAGCGCTAACGGGTCGGAGCAATCAGCCCCAGCATTTT.

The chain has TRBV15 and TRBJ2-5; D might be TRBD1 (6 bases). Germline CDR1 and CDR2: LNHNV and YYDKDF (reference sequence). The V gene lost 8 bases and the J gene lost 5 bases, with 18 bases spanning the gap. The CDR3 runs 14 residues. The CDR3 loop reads CATQMDSMRETQYF. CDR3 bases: TGTGCCACCCAAATGGACAGCATGAGGGAGACCCAGTACTTC.

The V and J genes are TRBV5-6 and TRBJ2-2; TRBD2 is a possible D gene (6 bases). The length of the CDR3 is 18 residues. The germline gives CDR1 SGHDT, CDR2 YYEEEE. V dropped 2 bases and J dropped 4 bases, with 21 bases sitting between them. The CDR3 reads CASSLRDSINKGTGELFF. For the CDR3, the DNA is TGTGCCAGCAGCTTAAGGGACTCAATAAATAAGGGCACCGGGGAGCTGTTTTTT.

The CDR3 DNA follows: TGTGCCAGCAGCTTGGACGGGGTGTACAATGAGCAGTTCTTC. This encodes CASSLDGVYNEQFF. This sequence joins TRBV5-4 and TRBJ2-1, with a tentative D call TRBD2 (5 bases). CDR3 length: 14 amino acids. The germline V gene encodes CDR1 SGHNT and CDR2 YYREEE (reference sequence). V was cut by 0 bases and J by 4 bases, with 8 bases left in between.

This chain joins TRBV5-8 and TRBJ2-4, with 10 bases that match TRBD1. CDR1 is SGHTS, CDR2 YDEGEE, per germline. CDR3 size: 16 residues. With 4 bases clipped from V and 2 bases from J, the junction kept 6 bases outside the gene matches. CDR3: CASSGGDRGSKNIQYF. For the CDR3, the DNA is TGTGCCAGCAGCGGTGGGGACAGGGGTTCCAAAAACATTCAGTACTTC.

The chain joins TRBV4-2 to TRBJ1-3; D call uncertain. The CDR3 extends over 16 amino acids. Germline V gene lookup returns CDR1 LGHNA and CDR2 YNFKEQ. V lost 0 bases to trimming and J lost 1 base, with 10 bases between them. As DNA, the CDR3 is TGTGCCAGCAGCCAAGAGGTGGCGGGTTCTGGAAACACCATATATTTT. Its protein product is CASSQEVAGSGNTIYF.

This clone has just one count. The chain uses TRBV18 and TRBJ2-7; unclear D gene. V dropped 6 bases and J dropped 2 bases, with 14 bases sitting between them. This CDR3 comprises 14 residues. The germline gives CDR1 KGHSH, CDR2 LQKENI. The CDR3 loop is CASSTRSEAYEQYF. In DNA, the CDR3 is TGTGCCAGCTCGACCAGGTCAGAGGCCTACGAGCAGTACTTC.

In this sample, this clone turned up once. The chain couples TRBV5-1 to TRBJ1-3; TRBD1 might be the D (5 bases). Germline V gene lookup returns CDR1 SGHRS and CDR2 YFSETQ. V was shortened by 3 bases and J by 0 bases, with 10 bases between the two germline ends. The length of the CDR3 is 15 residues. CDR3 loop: CASSSGPHSGNTIYF. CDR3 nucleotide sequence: TGCGCCAGCAGCTCGGGACCCCACTCTGGAAACACCATATATTTT.

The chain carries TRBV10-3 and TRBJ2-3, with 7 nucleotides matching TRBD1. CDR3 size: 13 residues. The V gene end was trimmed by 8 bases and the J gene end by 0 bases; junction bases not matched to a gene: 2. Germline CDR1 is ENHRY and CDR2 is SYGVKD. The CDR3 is CAIGTESTDTQYF. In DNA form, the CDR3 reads TGTGCCATCGGGACAGAAAGCACAGATACGCAGTATTTT.

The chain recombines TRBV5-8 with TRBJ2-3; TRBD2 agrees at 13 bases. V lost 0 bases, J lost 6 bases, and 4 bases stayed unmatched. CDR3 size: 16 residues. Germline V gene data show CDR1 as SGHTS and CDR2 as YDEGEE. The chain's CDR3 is CASSLGTSGSYDTQYF. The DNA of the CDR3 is TGTGCCAGCAGCTTGGGGACTAGCGGGAGTTACGATACGCAGTATTTT. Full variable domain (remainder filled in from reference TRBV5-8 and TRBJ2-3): EAGVTQSPTHLIKTRGQQATLRCSPISGHTSVYWYQQALGLGLQFLLWYDEGEERNRGNFPPRFSGRQFPNYSSELNVNALELEDSALYLCASSLGTSGSYDTQYFGPGTRLTVL.